This TCR beta chain was obtained from a study of CD4+ T cells in melanoma. In the case of this clone: Antigen specificity is unknown.

Findings of the study overall: Neoantigen-specific CD4+ T cells in melanoma reportedly had diverse differentiation states. A reported correlation linked neoantigen-specific CD4+ T cells to CD8+, macrophage and B cell function.

The germline V and J ends were trimmed by 3 bases and 0 bases, with 11 bases remaining between them. Germline CDR1 KGHSH, CDR2 LQKENI. The CDR3 runs 15 residues. TCRdb's copy holds only in-frame clones and misses some; the assay was immunoSEQ multiplex PCR. The data contain about 110,000 clones, about 92% of them singletons. Input material: peripheral blood. The chain employs TRBV18 and TRBJ1-1; TRBD1 is a possible D gene (5 bases). This clonotype originated in a human donor with melanoma. This chain's CDR3 is CASSPLREVNTEAFF. The CDR3, as DNA: TGTGCCAGCTCACCCCTCAGGGAAGTGAACACTGAAGCTTTCTTT.